These 18 T cell receptor beta chains came from one sample sequenced in a study of blood T cell repertoires in COVID-19. Profiling relied on immunoSEQ multiplex PCR, and the TCRdb table lists in-frame clones only, not all of them. Of approximately 81,000 clones listed, approximately 90% are singletons. Sequencing was performed on peripheral blood. The source is a man aged 70-80 years with active or convalescent COVID-19.

The CDR3 spells CASSLGTGGNEQYF. The CDR3, as DNA: TGCGCCAGCAGCCTAGGGACAGGGGGCAACGAGCAGTACTTC. The rearrangement links TRBV5-1 to TRBJ2-7; TRBD1 matches 12 bases. Germline CDR1 SGHRS, CDR2 YFSETQ. With 4 bases clipped from V and 5 bases from J, the junction kept 4 bases outside the gene matches. The CDR3 loop spans 14 amino acids. Full variable domain (missing parts from reference TRBV5-1 and TRBJ2-7): KAGVTQTPRYLIKTRGQQVTLSCSPISGHRSVSWYQQTPGQGLQFLFEYFSETQRNKGNFPGRFSGRQFSNSRSEMNVSTLELGDSALYLCASSLGTGGNEQYFGPGTRLTVT.

This clone was detected only once. This chain links TRBV5-1 with TRBJ2-5, with D possibly TRBD2 on 5 matching bases. V lost 4 bases to trimming and J lost 5 bases, with 18 bases between them. The CDR3 is 15 residues long. CDR1 and CDR2 (germline): SGHRS, YFSETQ. Here the CDR3 reads CASSASTSGGETQYF. As DNA, the CDR3 is TGCGCCAGCAGCGCCTCTACTAGTGGCGGGGAGACCCAGTACTTC.

The chain couples TRBV3-1 (or the pseudogene TRBV3-2) to TRBJ1-5; 7 bases are shared with TRBD1. Trimming at V came to 4 bases and at J to 7 bases, leaving 10 bases not matched to a gene. The CDR3 consists of 15 residues. The germline CDR1 and CDR2 sequences are LGHDT and YNNKEL (reference sequence). In DNA form, the CDR3 reads TGTGCCAGCAGCCCATGGGACAGCCGGGGGCAGCCCCAGCATTTT. Protein sequence: CASSPWDSRGQPQHF.

This clone was detected a few times. The DNA of the CDR3 is TGTGCCTGGGATACAGGGCTGGGCAATCAGCCCCAGCATTTT. Its translation: CAWDTGLGNQPQHF. V gene TRBV30 combines with J gene TRBJ1-5, with a weak D call TRBD1 (6 bases). CDR1 is GTSNPN and CDR2 is SVGIG in the germline V gene (reference sequence). The V gene lost 5 bases and the J gene lost 2 bases, with 13 bases spanning the gap. The length of the CDR3 is 14 residues.

This chain joins TRBV24-1 and TRBJ2-5, with 10 positions matching TRBD2. CDR3 length: 16 residues. Germline V gives CDR1 KGHDR, CDR2 SFDVKD. Losses at the gene ends were 3 bases for V and 3 bases for J; bases not matched to a gene: 6. The CDR3, as DNA: TGTGCCACCAGTGATACCCTAGCGGGGGTTAAAGAGACCCAGTACTTC. The encoded protein is CATSDTLAGVKETQYF.

CDR3 sequence (DNA): TGTGCCAGCAGCTGGGCGGGAGGGACTGAAGCTTTCTTT. Protein product: CASSWAGGTEAFF. This chain uses TRBV7-2 with TRBJ1-1, with D unresolved. The germline V and J ends were trimmed by 4 bases and 5 bases, with 11 bases remaining between them. CDR1 SGHTA and CDR2 FQGNSA come from the germline V gene. CDR3 size: 13 residues. Variable domain in full (rest from reference TRBV7-2 and TRBJ1-1): GAGVSQSPSNKVTEKGKDVELRCDPISGHTALYWYRQSLGQGLEFLIYFQGNSAPDKSGLPSDRFSAERTGGSVSTLTIQRTQQEDSAVYLCASSWAGGTEAFFGQGTRLTVV.

About this clone itself: The junction differs from germline at one of its ends, possibly a read error. The rearrangement uses TRBV5-1 and TRBJ1-2; 7 bases fit TRBD1. The germline gives CDR1 SGHRS, CDR2 YFSETQ. This CDR3 is 13 amino acids long. As DNA, the CDR3 is TGCGCCAGCAGATTGGACAGGAACTATGGCTACACCTTC. Its translation is CASRLDRNYGYTF. The whole variable domain, filled in from reference TRBV5-1 and TRBJ1-2, reads KAGVTQTPRYLIKTRGQQVTLSCSPISGHRSVSWYQQTPGQGLQFLFEYFSETQRNKGNFPGRFSGRQFSNSRSEMNVSTLELGDSALYLCASRLDRNYGYTFGSGTRLTVV.

This clone has just one count. V gene TRBV3-1 (or the pseudogene TRBV3-2) combines with J gene TRBJ2-5; D is undetermined. This CDR3 is built from 14 residues. The germline CDR1 and CDR2 sequences are LGHDT and YNNKEL (reference sequence). The V end was cut by 0 bases, the J end by 1 base, with 6 bases between. The CDR3 region has the DNA TGTGCCAGCAGCCAAGACCCGTTCCAAGAGACCCAGTACTTC. The encoded protein is CASSQDPFQETQYF.

This clone turned up a few times. V and J are TRBV4-1 and TRBJ1-2; 10 nucleotides line up with TRBD1. Germline CDR1 and CDR2: MGHRA and YSYEKL. This CDR3 has 15 amino acids. J gave up 9 bases and V 0 bases, and 7 bases lay outside the gene matches. The CDR3 coding sequence is TGCGCCAGCAGCCAAGATGGGGGACAGGGGATTCGCTACACCTTC. Amino acid sequence: CASSQDGGQGIRYTF.

This clone showed up just a few times. The genes are TRBV25-1 and TRBJ1-6, with D tentatively TRBD1 (6 bases). Looked up from germline, CDR1 is MGHDK and CDR2 is SYGVNS. V was trimmed by 7 bases and J by 7 bases, leaving 17 bases between them. The CDR3 sequence is 15 residues long. CDR3 in DNA: TGTGCCAGCAAAAGTACGGGACATTCGAATTCACCCCTCCACTTT. Protein product: CASKSTGHSNSPLHF.

The chain carries TRBV18 and TRBJ1-3; D might be TRBD1 (6 bases). CDR3 length: 17 amino acids. Between the trimmed V and J ends, which lost 3 bases and 0 bases, there was a span of 15 bases. Germline lookup yields CDR1 KGHSH and CDR2 LQKENI. The CDR3 protein is CASSPTRDTSSGNTIYF. The CDR3 DNA reads as TGTGCCAGCTCACCGACCCGGGACACCAGCTCTGGAAACACCATATATTTT.

This chain links TRBV6-5 with TRBJ1-1, with D tentatively TRBD1 (5 bases). Trimming took off 6 bases at V and 6 bases at J, with 17 bases between the two ends. Germline V CDR1 and CDR2: MNHEY, SVGAGI. The length of the CDR3 is 14 residues. The DNA of the CDR3 is TGTGCCAGCAGCTCACAGGTTCTCAACCCTGAAGCTTTCTTT. It yields the protein CASSSQVLNPEAFF.

The CDR3 nucleotides read TGCAGCGGTAGGACAGGCCCCGTGGGGGATGAAGCTTTCTTT. Amino acids: CSGRTGPVGDEAFF. The J gene is TRBJ1-1, the V gene TRBV29-1; 7 bases agree with TRBD1. Germline V CDR1 and CDR2: SQVTM, ANQGSEA. With 7 bases clipped from V and 7 bases from J, the junction kept 15 bases outside the gene matches. The length of the CDR3 is 14 residues.

V is TRBV24-1 and J is TRBJ1-5; TRBD1 aligns across 9 bases. The CDR3 is 15 amino acids. In germline, CDR1 is KGHDR, CDR2 SFDVKD. With 2 bases clipped from V and 8 bases from J, the junction kept 6 bases outside the gene matches. The CDR3 spells CATSDSGTGIKPQHF. The CDR3 DNA follows: TGTGCCACCAGTGATTCCGGGACAGGGATCAAGCCCCAGCATTTT.

This clone showed up just a few times. This sequence joins TRBV19 and TRBJ1-6; D call uncertain. CDR3 size: 13 residues. CDR1 and CDR2 (germline): LNHDA, SQIVND (reference sequence). Trimming took off 7 bases at V and 0 bases at J, with 4 bases between the two ends. CDR3: CASTVSYNSPLHF. CDR3 DNA: TGTGCCAGTACAGTCTCCTATAATTCACCCCTCCACTTT.

The chain recombines TRBV9 with TRBJ2-7; the match to TRBD2 covers 9 bases. The germline gives CDR1 SGDLS, CDR2 YYNGEE. The CDR3 loop spans 15 amino acids. Trimming at V came to 3 bases and at J to 4 bases, leaving 8 bases not matched to a gene. The CDR3 coding sequence is TGTGCCAGCAGCGCTAGCGGGGTGGTAGGTTACGAGCAGTACTTC. It specifies CASSASGVVGYEQYF.

The chain carries TRBV2 and TRBJ2-7, with unresolved D. Germline loops: CDR1 SNHLY, CDR2 FYNNEI. CDR3 length: 14 amino acids. Trimming pared 3 bases from V and 0 bases from J, leaving 9 bases between. CDR3 sequence (DNA): TGTGCCAGCAGTGAGCAAGTGGCCTCCTACGAGCAGTACTTC. This translates into CASSEQVASYEQYF.

This chain joins TRBV5-5 and TRBJ2-2; D is uncertain. V was clipped by 0 bases and J by 1 base, with 4 bases between them. CDR1 is SGHKS, CDR2 YYEKEE, per germline (reference sequence). The CDR3 length is 14 residues. This chain's CDR3 is CASSLDLNTGELFF. DNA of the CDR3: TGTGCCAGCAGCTTGGACTTGAACACCGGGGAGCTGTTTTTT. Full variable domain (missing parts from reference TRBV5-5 and TRBJ2-2): DAGVTQSPTHLIKTRGQQVTLRCSPISGHKSVSWYQQVLGQGPQFIFQYYEKEERGRGNFPDRFSARQFPNYSSELNVNALLLGDSALYLCASSLDLNTGELFFGEGSRLTVL.